This T cell receptor beta chain comes out of a study of shared clonotypes between healthy human individuals (dated by TCRdb to about 2020). As for the study more broadly: A few men and a couple of women, aged 18 to 49 years, made up the cohort. To estimate repertoire size and how much clonotype sharing occurs between individuals, the study deeply sequenced the blood TCR repertoires of five healthy adults. Different laboratories and diverse techniques were used to prepare libraries and sequence TCR repertoires, to increase sequencing depth and limit assay-specific biases. Between about 0.94 and 8.9 billion PBMCs per donor were obtained by leukapheresis.

Comments on this clone: The antigen it binds to is not known. Base-call qualities are not available, and no considerably larger clone is one nucleotide away.

Donors were healthy HIV-negative adults with no recently reported acute infections or vaccinations. All donors were Caucasian adults living in Nashville, Tennessee, USA. In the unsorted samples, 90 million or so PBMCs were counted, and genomic DNA was extracted using the QIAamp DNA Blood Mini kit. Blood was collected by leukapheresis, and PBMCs were isolated by Ficoll-Histopaque density gradient centrifugation and then cryopreserved in liquid nitrogen vapor phase. CDR1 and CDR2 are drawn from the germline V gene: SGDLS, YYNGEE. V and J lose 0 bases and 3 bases, and a span of 10 bases separates them. The CDR3 covers 14 residues, taking in both the cysteine and the phenylalanine. The kept DNA is CDR3 alone, 42 bases in frame from the first base. What the work shows at the level of the full study, not this receptor alone: Only blood was sampled, and tissue TCR repertoires likely differ from those in blood. Because the study included only a small number of donors, the genetic and exposure-history diversity represented was limited. Pairwise subsampling indicated that sequencing depth was expected to affect the degree of clonotype sharing among donors.

Using the deep immunoSEQ assay, TCR CDR3 regions were amplified from genomic DNA by multiplex PCR. Genomic DNA extracted from each cell subset was distributed evenly over all wells of several immunoSEQ 96-well plates, and each plate served as one replicate. For unsorted PBMC, 300 ng genomic DNA, equal to 30,000 or so T cell genomes, was loaded into each replicate PCR. Ten immunoSEQ deep assay plates were used to sequence the unsorted PBMC genomic DNA. Purified libraries were measured with a Qubit 3.0 fluorometer, size-checked on a Bioanalyzer 2100, and measured again with the KAPA Library Quantification kit. Every immunoSEQ 96-well plate was sequenced on a separate single-read 150-cycle Illumina NextSeq 550 flow cell. In the paper's pipeline: Because only junctional sequences without quality scores were contained in the immunoSEQ output, filtering matching that applied to full-length reads could not be performed. Sequences were annotated with PyIR, a Python wrapper for IgBLAST v1.9, using IMGT germline references to assign V/J genes and CDR3. Reads were removed for weak V/J assignments (E-value above 1e-6), missing CDR3, stop codons, out-of-frame junctions, or ambiguous translated residues. A V3J clonotype was defined by an identical inferred V gene, J gene, and CDR3 amino acid sequence. Percentage overlap between repertoires was calculated by dividing the number of shared unique clonotypes by the size of the smaller repertoire. Richness of each repertoire was evaluated using RTK rarefaction, the Chao1 estimator, and Recon v2.1 estimates of unobserved clonotypes. TCRdb retrieved this table from immuneACCESS and kept in-frame rearrangements only. Not all clones are present; in checked studies, unresolved V genes account for under half, and no reason is known for the remainder. The V and J calls and the clone size are those of that table, but D and trimming were determined from the DNA. Counted in this sample were about 480,000 clones; approximately 79% of them appeared once. Approximately 12% of the sample rests with the top ten.

This receptor chain uses TRBV9 and TRBJ2-7, with TRBD1 tentatively as D gene (6 bases match). The TCR originated in a middle-aged woman in good health. Some clones in this sample may be carry-over from other donors' samples. Input material: PBMCs. The CDR3 reads as follows: CASSVGGHNYEQYF. Here is the DNA: TGTGCCAGCAGCGTAGGGGGACATAACTACGAGCAGTACTTC.